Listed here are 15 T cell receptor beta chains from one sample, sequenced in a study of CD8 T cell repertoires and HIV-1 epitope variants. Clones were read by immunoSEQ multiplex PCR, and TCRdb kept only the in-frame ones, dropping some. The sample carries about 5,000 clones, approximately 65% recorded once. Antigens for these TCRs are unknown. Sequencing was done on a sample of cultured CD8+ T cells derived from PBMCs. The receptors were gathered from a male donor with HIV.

CDR3 protein: CASSYGGTGEQFF. The DNA of the CDR3 is TGTGCCAGCAGCTATGGGGGGACAGGAGAGCAGTTCTTC. This rearrangement joins TRBV11-2 to TRBJ2-1; 8 bases are a match to TRBD1. V shed 4 bases and J 10 bases; nucleotides not matched to a gene: 6. Germline V CDR1 and CDR2: SGHAT, FQNNGV. The length of the CDR3 is 13 residues.

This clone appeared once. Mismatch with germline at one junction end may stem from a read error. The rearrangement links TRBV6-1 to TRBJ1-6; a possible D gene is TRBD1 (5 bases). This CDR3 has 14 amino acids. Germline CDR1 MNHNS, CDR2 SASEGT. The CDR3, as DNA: TGTGCCGGCAGTATCCCGGGGCAGCCCGAGGTCCTCCACTTT. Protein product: CAGSIPGQPEVLHF.

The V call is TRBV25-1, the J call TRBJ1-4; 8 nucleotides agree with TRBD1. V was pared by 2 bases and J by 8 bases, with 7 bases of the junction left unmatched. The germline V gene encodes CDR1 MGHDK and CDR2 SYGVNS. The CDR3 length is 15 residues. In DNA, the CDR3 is TGTGCCAGCAGTGAAGGCAGGGGGCCTTCCGAAAAACTGTTTTTT. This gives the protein CASSEGRGPSEKLFF.

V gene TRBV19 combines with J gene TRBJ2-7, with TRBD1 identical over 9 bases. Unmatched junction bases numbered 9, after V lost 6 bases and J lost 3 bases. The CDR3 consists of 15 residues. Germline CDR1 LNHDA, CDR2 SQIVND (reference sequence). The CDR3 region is CASRSAGQGFYEQYF. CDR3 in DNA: TGTGCCAGTAGGTCAGCGGGACAGGGCTTCTACGAGCAGTACTTC. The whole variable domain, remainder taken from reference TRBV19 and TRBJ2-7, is DGGITQSPKYLFRKEGQNVTLSCEQNLNHDAMYWYRQDPGQGLRLIYYSQIVNDFQKGDIAEGYSVSREKKESFPLTVTSAQKNPTAFYLCASRSAGQGFYEQYFGPGTRLTVT.

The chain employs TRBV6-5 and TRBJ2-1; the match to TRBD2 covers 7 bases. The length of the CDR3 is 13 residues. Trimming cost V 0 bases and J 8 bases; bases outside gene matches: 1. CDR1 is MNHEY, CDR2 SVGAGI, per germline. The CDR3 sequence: CASSYSGGYEQFF. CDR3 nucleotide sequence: TGTGCCAGCAGTTACTCGGGAGGGTATGAGCAGTTCTTC.

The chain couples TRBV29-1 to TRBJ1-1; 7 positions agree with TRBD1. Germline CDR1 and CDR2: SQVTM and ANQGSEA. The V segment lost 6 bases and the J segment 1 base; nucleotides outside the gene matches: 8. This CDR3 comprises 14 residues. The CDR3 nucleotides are TGCAGCGTGCGGATAAGGACAGGGAACACTGAAGCTTTCTTT. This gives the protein CSVRIRTGNTEAFF.

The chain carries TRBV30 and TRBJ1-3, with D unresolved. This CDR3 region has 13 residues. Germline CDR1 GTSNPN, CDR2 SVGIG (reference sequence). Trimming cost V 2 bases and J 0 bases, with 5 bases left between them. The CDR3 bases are TGTGCCTGGAGTCTGTTCTCTGGAAACACCATATATTTT. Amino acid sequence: CAWSLFSGNTIYF.

CDR3 coding DNA: TGTGCCAGCAGCGAAAGACAGGGTTCTGAAGCTTTCTTT. This gives the protein CASSERQGSEAFF. This rearrangement joins TRBV13 to TRBJ1-1, with 7 nucleotides matching TRBD1. The V segment lost 5 bases and the J segment 6 bases; nucleotides outside the gene matches: 6. The CDR3 covers 13 residues. Germline CDR1 is PRHDT and CDR2 is FYEKMQ (reference sequence).

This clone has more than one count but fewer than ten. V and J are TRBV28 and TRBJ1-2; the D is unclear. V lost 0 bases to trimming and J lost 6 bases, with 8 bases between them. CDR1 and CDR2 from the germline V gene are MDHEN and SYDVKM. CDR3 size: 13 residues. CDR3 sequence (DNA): TGTGCCAGCAGTTTATGGCAGCGCGATGGCTACACCTTC. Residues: CASSLWQRDGYTF.

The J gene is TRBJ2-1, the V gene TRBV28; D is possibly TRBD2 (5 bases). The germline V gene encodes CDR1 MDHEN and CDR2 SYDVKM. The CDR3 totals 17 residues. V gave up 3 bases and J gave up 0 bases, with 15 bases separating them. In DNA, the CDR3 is TGTGCCAGCAGTTTCGTCCGAGGGTTGGGCTCCTACAATGAGCAGTTCTTC. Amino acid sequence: CASSFVRGLGSYNEQFF.

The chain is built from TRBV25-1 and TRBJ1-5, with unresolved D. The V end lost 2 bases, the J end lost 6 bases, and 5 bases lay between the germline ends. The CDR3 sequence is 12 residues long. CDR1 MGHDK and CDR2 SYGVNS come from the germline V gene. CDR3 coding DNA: TGTGCCAGCAGTGAAATGGGTCAGCCCCAGCATTTT. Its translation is CASSEMGQPQHF.

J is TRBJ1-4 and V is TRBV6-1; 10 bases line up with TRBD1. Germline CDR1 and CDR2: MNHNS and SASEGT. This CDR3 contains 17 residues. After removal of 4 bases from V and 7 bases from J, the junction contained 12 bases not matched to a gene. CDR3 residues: CASSAFRDRGISEKLFF. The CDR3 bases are TGTGCCAGCAGTGCCTTCCGGGACAGGGGAATAAGTGAAAAACTGTTTTTT.

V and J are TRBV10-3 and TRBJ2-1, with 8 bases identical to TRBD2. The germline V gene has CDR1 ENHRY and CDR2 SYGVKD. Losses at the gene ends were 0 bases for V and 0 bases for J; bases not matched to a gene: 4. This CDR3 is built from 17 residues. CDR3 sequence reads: CAISESTAGGSYNEQFF. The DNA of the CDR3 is TGTGCCATCAGTGAGTCGACGGCGGGGGGCTCCTACAATGAGCAGTTCTTC.

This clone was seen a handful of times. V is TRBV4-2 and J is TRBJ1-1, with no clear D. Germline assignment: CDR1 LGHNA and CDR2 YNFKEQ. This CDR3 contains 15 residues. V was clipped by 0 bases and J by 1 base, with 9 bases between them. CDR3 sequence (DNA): TGTGCCAGCAGCCAAGATCTGGCAGAGAACACTGAAGCTTTCTTT. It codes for CASSQDLAENTEAFF.

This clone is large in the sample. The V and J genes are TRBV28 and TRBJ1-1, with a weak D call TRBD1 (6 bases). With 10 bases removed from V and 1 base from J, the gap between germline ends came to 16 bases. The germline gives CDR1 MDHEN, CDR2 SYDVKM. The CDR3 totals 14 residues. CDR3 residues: CATFPTGSNTEAFF. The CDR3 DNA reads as TGTGCCACCTTTCCGACAGGCTCGAACACTGAAGCTTTCTTT.